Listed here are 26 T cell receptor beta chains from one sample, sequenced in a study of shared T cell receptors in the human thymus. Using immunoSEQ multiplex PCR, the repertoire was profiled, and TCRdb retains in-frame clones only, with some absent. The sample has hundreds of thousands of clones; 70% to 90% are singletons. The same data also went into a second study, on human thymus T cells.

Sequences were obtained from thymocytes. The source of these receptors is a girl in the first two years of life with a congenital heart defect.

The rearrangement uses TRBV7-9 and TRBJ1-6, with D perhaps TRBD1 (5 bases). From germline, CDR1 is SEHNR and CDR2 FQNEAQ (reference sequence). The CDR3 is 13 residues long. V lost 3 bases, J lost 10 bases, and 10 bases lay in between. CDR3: CASSFLRGSPLHF. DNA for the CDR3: TGTGCCAGCAGCTTTCTGCGGGGGTCACCCCTCCACTTT.

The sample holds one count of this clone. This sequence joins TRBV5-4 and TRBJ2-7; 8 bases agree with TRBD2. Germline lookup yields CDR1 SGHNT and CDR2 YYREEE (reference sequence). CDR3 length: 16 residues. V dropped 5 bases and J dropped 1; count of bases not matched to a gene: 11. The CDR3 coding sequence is TGTGCCAGCAGTTTTAGCGGGACCCCTATTTCCTACGAGCAGTACTTC. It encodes CASSFSGTPISYEQYF.

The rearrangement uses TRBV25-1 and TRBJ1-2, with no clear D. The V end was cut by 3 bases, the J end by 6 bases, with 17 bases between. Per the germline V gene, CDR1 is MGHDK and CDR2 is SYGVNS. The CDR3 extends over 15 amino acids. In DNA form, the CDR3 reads TGTGCCAGCAGTGATTCCTCGCGCTCTTTGCATGGCTACACCTTC. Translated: CASSDSSRSLHGYTF.

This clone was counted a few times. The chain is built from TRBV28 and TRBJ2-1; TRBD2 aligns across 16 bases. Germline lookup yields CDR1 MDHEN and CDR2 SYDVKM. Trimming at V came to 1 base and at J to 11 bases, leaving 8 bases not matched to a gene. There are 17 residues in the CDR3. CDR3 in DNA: TGTGCCAGCAGTTTATCCCAAGGGACTAGCGGGGGGGCCCAGCAGTTCTTC. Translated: CASSLSQGTSGGAQQFF.

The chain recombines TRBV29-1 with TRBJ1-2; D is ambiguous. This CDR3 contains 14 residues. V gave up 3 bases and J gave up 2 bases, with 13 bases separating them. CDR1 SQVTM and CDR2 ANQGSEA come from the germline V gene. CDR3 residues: CSVEGGHLNYGYTF. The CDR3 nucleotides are TGCAGCGTTGAGGGAGGGCACTTGAACTATGGCTACACCTTC.

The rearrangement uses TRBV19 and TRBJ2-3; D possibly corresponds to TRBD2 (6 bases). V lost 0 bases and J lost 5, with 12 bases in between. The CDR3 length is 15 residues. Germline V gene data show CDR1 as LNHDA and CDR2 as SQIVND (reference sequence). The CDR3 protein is CASSIEGGVGDTQYF. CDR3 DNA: TGTGCCAGTAGTATAGAGGGCGGGGTGGGAGATACGCAGTATTTT.

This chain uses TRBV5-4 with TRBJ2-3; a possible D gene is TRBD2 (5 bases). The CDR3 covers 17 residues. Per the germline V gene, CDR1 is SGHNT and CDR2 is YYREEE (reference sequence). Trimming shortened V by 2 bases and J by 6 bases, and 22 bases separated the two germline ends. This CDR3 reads CASSFYLPGRRWDTQYF. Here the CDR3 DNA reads TGTGCCAGCAGCTTCTACCTACCGGGAAGACGGTGGGATACGCAGTATTTT.

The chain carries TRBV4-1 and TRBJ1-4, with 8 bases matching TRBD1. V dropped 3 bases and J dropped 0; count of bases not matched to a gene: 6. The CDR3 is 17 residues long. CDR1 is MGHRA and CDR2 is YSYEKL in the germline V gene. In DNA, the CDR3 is TGCGCCAGCAGCCACCCGACAGGGGAAACAACTAATGAAAAACTGTTTTTT. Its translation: CASSHPTGETTNEKLFF.

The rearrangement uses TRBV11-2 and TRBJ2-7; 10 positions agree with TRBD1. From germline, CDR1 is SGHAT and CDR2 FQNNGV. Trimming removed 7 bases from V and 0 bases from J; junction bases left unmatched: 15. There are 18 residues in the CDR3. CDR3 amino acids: CASTFPEPGQGSSYEQYF. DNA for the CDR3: TGTGCCAGCACCTTCCCCGAGCCGGGACAGGGGAGCTCCTACGAGCAGTACTTC.

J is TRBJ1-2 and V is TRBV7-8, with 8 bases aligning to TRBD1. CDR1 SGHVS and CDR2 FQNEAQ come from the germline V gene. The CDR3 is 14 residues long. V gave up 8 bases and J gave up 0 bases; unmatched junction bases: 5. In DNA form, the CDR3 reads TGTGCCAGCGGAACAGGGGGAGCTAACTATGGCTACACCTTC. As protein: CASGTGGANYGYTF.

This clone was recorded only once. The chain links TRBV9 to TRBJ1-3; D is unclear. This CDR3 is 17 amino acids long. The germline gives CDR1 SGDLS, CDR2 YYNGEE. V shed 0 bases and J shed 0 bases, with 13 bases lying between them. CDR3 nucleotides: TGTGCCAGCAGCGTAGGTGCAGGCTTTTGCTCTGGAAACACCATATATTTT. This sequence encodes CASSVGAGFCSGNTIYF.

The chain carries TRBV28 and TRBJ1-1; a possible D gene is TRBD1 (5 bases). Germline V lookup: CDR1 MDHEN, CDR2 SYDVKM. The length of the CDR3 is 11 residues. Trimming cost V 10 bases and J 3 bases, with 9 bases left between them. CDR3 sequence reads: CATREDTEAFF. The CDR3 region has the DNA TGTGCCACCAGGGAGGACACTGAAGCTTTCTTT.

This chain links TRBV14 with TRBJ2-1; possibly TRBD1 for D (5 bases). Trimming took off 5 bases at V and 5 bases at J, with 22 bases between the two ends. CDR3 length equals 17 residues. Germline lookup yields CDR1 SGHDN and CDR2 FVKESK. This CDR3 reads CASSERNRKARDNEQFF. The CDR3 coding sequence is TGTGCCAGCAGCGAAAGGAACAGGAAGGCACGGGACAATGAGCAGTTCTTC.

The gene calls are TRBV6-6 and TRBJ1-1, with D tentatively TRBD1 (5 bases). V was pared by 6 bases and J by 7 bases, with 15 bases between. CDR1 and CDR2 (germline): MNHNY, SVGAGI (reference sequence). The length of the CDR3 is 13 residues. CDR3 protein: CASRPSRQIEAFF. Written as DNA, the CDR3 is TGTGCCAGCAGGCCGTCGAGACAGATTGAAGCTTTCTTT.

This CDR3 is CASVTGATEAFF. The DNA for the CDR3 is TGTGCCAGCGTGACAGGGGCCACTGAAGCTTTCTTT. The chain recombines TRBV5-5 with TRBJ1-1; 8 bases are shared with TRBD1. Germline V gene data show CDR1 as SGHKS and CDR2 as YYEKEE (reference sequence). This CDR3 is 12 amino acids long. The trim removed 7 bases at V and 4 bases at J, leaving 3 bases unmatched. Supplemented by reference TRBV5-5 and TRBJ1-1, the full variable domain reads DAGVTQSPTHLIKTRGQQVTLRCSPISGHKSVSWYQQVLGQGPQFIFQYYEKEERGRGNFPDRFSARQFPNYSSELNVNALLLGDSALYLCASVTGATEAFFGQGTRLTVV.

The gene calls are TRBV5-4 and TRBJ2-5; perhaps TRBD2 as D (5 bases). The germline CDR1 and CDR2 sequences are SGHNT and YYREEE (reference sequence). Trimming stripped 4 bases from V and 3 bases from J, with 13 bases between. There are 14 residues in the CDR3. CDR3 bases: TGTGCCAGCAGCCTGGGTCGACTAAAAGAGACCCAGTACTTC. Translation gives CASSLGRLKETQYF.

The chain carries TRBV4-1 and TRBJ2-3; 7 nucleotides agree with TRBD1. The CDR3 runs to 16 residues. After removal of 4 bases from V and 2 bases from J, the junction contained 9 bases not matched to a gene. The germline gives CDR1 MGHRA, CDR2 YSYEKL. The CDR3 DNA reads TGCGCCAGCAGCCCGGGACAGAGAGATTCCACAGATACGCAGTATTTT. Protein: CASSPGQRDSTDTQYF.

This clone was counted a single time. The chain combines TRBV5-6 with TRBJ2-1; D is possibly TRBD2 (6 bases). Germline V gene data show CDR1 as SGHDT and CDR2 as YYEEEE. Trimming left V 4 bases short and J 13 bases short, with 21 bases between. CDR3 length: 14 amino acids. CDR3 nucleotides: TGTGCCAGCAGCCAGGCGGGACCCATCCCGGTTCAGTTCTTC. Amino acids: CASSQAGPIPVQFF.

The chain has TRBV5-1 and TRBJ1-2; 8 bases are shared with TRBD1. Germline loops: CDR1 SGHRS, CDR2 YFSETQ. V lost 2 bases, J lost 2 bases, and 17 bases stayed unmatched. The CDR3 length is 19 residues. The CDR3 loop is CASSFWHTGGNKINYGYTF. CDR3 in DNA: TGCGCCAGCAGCTTTTGGCACACAGGGGGGAATAAAATAAACTATGGCTACACCTTC.

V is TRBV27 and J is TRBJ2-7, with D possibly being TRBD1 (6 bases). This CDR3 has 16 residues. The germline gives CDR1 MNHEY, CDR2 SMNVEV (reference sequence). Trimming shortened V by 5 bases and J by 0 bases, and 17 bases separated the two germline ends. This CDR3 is CASSRLRGKSSYEQYF. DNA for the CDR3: TGTGCCAGCAGTCGACTAAGGGGGAAAAGCTCCTACGAGCAGTACTTC.

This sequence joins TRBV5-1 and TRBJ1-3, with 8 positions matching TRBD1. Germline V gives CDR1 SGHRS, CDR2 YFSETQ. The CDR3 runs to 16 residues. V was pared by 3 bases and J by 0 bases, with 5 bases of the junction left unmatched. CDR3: CASSSNTGGSGNTIYF. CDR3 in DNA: TGCGCCAGCAGCTCCAATACAGGGGGCTCTGGAAACACCATATATTTT.

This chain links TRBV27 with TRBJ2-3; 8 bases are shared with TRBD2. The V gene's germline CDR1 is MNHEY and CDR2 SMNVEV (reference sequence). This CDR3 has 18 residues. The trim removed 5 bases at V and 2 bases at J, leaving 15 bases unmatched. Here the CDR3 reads CASSPLGGERGTTDTQYF. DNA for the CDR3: TGTGCCAGCAGTCCCCTTGGGGGTGAGCGGGGGACCACAGATACGCAGTATTTT.

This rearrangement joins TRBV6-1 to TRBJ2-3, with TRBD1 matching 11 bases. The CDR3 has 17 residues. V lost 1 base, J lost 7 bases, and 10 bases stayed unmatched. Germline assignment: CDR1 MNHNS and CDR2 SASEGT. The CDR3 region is CASSEGWTGGRLNTQYF. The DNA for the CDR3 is TGTGCCAGCAGTGAAGGGTGGACAGGGGGCCGGCTTAATACGCAGTATTTT.

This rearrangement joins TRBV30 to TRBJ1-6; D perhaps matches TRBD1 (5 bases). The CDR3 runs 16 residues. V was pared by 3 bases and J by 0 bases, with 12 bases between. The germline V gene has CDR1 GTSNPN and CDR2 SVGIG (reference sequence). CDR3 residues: CAWSGLGGSYNSPLHF. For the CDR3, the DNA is TGTGCCTGGAGCGGGCTGGGGGGCTCCTATAATTCACCCCTCCACTTT. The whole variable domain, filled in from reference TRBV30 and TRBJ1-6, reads SQTIHQWPATLVQPVGSPLSLECTVEGTSNPNLYWYRQAAGRGLQLLFYSVGIGQISSEVPQNLSASRPQDRQFILSSKKLLLSDSGFYLCAWSGLGGSYNSPLHFGNGTRLTVT.

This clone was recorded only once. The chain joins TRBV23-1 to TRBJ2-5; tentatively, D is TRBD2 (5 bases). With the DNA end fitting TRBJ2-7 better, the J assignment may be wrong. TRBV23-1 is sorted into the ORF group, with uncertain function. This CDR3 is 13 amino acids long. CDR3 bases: TGCGCCAGCAGTCAATCGCGGGTCTACGAGCAGTACTTC. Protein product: CASSQSRVYEQYF.

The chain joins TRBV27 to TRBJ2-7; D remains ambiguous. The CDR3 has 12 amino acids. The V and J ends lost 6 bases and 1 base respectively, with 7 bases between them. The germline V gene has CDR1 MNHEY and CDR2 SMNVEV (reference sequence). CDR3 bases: TGTGCCAGCAGCTCCGTGTCCTACGAGCAGTACTTC. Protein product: CASSSVSYEQYF.